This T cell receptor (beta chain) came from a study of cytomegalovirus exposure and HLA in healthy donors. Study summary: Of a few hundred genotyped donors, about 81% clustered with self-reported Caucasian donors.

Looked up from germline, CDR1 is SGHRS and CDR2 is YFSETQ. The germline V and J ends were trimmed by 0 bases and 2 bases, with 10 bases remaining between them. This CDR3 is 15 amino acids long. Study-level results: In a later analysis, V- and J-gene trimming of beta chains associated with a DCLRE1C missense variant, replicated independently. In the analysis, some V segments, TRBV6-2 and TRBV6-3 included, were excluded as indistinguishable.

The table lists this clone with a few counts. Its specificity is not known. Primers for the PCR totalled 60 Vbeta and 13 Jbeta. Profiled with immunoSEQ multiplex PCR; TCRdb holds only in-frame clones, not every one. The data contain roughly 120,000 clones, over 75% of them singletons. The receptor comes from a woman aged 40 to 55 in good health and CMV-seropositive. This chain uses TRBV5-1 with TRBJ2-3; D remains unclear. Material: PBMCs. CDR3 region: CASSLVAAPTDTQYF. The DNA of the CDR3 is TGCGCCAGCAGCTTGGTGGCGGCCCCCACAGATACGCAGTATTTT.